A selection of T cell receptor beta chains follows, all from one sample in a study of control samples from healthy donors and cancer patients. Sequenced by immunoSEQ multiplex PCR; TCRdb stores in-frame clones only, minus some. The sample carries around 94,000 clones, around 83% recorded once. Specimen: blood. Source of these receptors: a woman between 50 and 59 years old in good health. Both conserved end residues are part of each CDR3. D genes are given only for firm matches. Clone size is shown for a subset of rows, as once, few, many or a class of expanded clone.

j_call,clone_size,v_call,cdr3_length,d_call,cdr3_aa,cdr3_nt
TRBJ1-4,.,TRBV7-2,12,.,CASSLARTKLFF,TGTGCCAGCAGCTTAGCCAGGACGAAACTGTTTTTT
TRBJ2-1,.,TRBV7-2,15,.,CASSPRGPLGNEQFF,TGTGCCAGCAGCCCCAGGGGTCCCCTTGGTAATGAGCAGTTCTTC
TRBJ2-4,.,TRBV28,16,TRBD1,CASSKLRDRVKNIQYF,TGTGCCAGCAGTAAGCTCAGGGACAGGGTCAAAAACATTCAGTACTTC
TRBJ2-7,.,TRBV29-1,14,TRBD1,CSVAGTASSYEQYF,TGCAGCGTTGCAGGGACAGCGAGCTCCTACGAGCAGTACTTC
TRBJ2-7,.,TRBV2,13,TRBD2,CASSTSGPYEQYF,TGTGCCAGCAGTACTAGCGGACCCTACGAGCAGTACTTC
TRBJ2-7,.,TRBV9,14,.,CASSVVFGDYEQYF,TGTGCCAGCAGCGTAGTTTTCGGAGACTACGAGCAGTACTTC
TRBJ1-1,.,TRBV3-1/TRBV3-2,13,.,CASSPEGNTEAFF,TGTGCCAGCAGCCCAGAGGGGAACACTGAAGCTTTCTTT
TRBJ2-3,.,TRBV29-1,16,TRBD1,CSGRGGTGDQADTQYF,TGCAGCGGACGCGGGGGGACAGGGGATCAGGCGGATACGCAGTATTTT
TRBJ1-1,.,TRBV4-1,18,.,CASSQGPGRAIMNTEAFF,TGCGCCAGCAGCCAAGGTCCAGGGAGAGCGATCATGAACACTGAAGCTTTCTTT
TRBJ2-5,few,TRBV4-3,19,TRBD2,CASSQGIKWRLAGEETQYF,TGCGCCAGCAGCCAAGGTATTAAGTGGAGACTAGCGGGGGAAGAGACCCAGTACTTC
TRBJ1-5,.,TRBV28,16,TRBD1,CASRPRGTGATQPQHF,TGTGCCAGCAGACCTCGCGGGACAGGGGCTACTCAGCCCCAGCATTTT
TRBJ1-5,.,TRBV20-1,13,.,CSASTGGNQPQHF,TGCAGTGCTAGTACGGGGGGCAATCAGCCCCAGCATTTT
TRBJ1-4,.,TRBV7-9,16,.,CASSLASGHSDEKLFF,TGTGCCAGCAGCTTAGCGTCGGGACACAGCGATGAAAAACTGTTTTTT
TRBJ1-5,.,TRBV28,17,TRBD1,CASSGRVGQGFTEPQHF,TGTGCCAGCAGTGGGAGGGTCGGACAGGGGTTCACGGAGCCCCAGCATTTT
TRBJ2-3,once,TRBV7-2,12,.,CASSLGTDTQYF,TGTGCCAGCAGCTTAGGCACAGATACGCAGTATTTT
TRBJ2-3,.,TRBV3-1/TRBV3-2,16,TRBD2,CASSPTSGSDGNTQYF,TGTGCCAGCAGCCCGACTAGCGGGAGTGACGGAAATACGCAGTATTTT
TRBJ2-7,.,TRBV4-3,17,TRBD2,CASSQSPGTSGSYEQYF,TGCGCCAGCAGCCAATCCCCCGGGACTAGCGGGTCTTACGAGCAGTACTTC